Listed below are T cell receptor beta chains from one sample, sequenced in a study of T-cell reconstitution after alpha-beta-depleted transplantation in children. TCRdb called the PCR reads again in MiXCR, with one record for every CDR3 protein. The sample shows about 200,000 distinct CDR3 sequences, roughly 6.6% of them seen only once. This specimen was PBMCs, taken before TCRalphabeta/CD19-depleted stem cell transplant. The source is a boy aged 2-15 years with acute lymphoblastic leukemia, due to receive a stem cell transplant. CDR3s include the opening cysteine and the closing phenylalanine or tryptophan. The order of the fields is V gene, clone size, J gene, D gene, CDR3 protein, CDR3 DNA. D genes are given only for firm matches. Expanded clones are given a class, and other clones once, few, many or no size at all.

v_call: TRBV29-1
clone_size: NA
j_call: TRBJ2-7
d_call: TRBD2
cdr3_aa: CSVRPMRGGADEQYF
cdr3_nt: TGCAGCGTTCGTCCTATGCGGGGGGGAGCTGACGAGCAGTACTTC

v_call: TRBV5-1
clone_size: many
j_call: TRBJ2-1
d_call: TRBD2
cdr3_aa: CASSTGLAGYNEQFF
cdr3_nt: TGCGCCAGCAGCACCGGACTAGCGGGCTACAATGAGCAGTTCTTC

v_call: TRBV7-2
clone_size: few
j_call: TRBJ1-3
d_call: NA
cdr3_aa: CASSLINVGNTIYF
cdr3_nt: TGTGCCAGCAGCCTAATAAACGTCGGAAACACCATATATTTT

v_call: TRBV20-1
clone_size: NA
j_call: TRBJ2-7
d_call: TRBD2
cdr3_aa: CSARSGTSGSYEQYF
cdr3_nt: TGCAGTGCCAGGTCCGGGACTAGCGGTTCCTACGAGCAGTACTTC

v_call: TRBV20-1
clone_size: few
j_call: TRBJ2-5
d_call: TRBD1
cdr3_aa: CSARDLGQAQETQYF
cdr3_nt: TGCAGTGCTAGAGATTTGGGACAGGCTCAAGAGACCCAGTACTTC

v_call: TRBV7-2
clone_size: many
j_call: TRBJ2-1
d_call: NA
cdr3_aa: CASSQGYKGNEQFF
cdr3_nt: TGTGCCAGCAGCCAAGGTTATAAGGGCAATGAGCAGTTCTTC

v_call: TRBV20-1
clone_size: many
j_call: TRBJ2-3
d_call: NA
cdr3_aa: CSASLGRSTDTQYF
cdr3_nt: TGCAGTGCTAGTTTGGGGCGGAGCACAGATACGCAGTATTTT

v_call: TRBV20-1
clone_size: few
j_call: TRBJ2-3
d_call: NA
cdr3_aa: CSAIPLEGRASTDTQYF
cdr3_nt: TGCAGTGCCATACCGTTGGAGGGGCGGGCCTCCACAGATACGCAGTATTTT

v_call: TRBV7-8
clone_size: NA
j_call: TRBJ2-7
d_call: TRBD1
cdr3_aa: CASSSPWDRTYEQYF
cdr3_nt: TGTGCCAGCAGCTCCCCATGGGACAGGACCTACGAGCAGTACTTC

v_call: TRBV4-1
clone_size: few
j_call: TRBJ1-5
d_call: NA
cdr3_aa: CASSQDTGSNQPQHF
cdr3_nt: TGCGCCAGCAGCCAAGATACAGGGAGCAATCAGCCCCAGCATTTT

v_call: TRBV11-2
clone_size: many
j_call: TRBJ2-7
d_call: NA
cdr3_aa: CASSLWVAEQYF
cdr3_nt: TGTGCCAGCAGCTTATGGGTTGCGGAGCAGTACTTC

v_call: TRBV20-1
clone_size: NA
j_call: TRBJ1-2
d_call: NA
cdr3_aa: CSAGEGANYGYTF
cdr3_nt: TGCAGTGCGGGGGAGGGAGCTAACTATGGCTACACCTTC

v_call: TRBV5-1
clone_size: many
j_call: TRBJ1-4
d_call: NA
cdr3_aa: CASSPTGVWDEKLFF
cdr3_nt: TGCGCCAGCAGCCCGACGGGAGTCTGGGATGAAAAACTGTTTTTT

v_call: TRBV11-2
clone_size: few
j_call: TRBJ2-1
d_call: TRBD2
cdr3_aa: CASTMGAGGNNEQFF
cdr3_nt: TGTGCCAGCACCATGGGGGCGGGAGGAAACAATGAGCAGTTCTTC

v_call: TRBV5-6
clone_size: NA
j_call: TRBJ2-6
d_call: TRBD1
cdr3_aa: CASSSTTGLWRPGANVLTF
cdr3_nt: TGTGCCAGCAGCTCAACGACAGGGCTGTGGCGGCCTGGGGCCAACGTCCTGACTTTC

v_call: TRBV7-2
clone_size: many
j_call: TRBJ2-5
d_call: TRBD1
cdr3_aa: CASSPRDRGRRETQYF
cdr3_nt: TGTGCCAGCAGCCCCCGAGACAGGGGGCGTCGAGAGACCCAGTACTTC

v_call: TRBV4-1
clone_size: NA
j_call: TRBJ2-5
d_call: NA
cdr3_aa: CASSQDLEGVGSF
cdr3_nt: TGCGCCAGCAGCCAAGATCTTGAGGGGGTTGGATCCTTC

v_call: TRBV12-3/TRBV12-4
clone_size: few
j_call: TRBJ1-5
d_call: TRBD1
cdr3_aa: CASSLGQGDSNQPQHF
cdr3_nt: TGTGCCAGCAGTTTAGGGCAGGGGGATAGCAATCAGCCCCAGCATTTT

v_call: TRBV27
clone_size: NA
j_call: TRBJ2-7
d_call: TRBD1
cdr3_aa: CASIGTGHGEQYF
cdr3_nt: TGTGCCAGCATCGGGACAGGGCACGGAGAGCAGTACTTC

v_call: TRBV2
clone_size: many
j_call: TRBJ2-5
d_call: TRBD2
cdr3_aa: CASCFFMLAGTRAQETQYF
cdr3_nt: TGTGCCAGCTGTTTTTTTATGCTAGCGGGAACTAGGGCCCAAGAGACCCAGTACTTC

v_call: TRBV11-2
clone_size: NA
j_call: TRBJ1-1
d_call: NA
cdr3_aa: CASSQAERAFF
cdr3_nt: TGTGCCAGCAGCCAAGCCGAGAGAGCTTTCTTT

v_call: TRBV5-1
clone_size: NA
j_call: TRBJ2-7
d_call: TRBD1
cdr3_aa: CASRAGTGGYEQYF
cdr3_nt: TGCGCCAGCAGAGCCGGGACAGGGGGCTACGAGCAGTACTTC

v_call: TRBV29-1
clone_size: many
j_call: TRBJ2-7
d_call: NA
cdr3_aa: CSTIDSLNEQYF
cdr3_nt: TGCAGCACGATCGACAGCCTCAACGAGCAGTACTTC

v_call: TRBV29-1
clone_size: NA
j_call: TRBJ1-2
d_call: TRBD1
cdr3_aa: CSVEGPGGNYGYTF
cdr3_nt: TGCAGCGTTGAAGGTCCAGGGGGAAACTATGGCTACACCTTC

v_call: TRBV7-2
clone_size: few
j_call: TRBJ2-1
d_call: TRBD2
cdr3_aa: CASSLVSTSGSSNEQFF
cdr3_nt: TGTGCCAGCAGCTTAGTTTCCACTAGCGGGAGTAGCAATGAGCAGTTCTTC

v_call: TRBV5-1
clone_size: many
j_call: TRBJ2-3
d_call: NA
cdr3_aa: CASSLAVGVYTDTQYF
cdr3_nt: TGCGCCAGCAGCTTGGCCGTGGGAGTGTACACAGATACGCAGTATTTT

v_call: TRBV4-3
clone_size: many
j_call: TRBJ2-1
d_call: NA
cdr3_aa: CASSQYLTGTLSYEQFF
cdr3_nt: TGCGCCAGCAGCCAGTACCTAACCGGGACTCTCAGCTATGAGCAGTTCTTC

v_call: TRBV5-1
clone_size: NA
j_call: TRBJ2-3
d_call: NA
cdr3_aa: CASSLGKHTDTQYF
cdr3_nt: TGCGCCAGCAGCTTGGGGAAGCACACAGATACGCAGTATTTT

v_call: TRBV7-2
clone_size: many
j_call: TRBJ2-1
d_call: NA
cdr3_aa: CASSWTSINEQFF
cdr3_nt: TGTGCCAGCAGTTGGACATCCATCAATGAGCAGTTCTTC

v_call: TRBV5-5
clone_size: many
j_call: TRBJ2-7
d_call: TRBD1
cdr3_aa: CASSQTGNEQYF
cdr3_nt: TGTGCCAGCAGCCAGACAGGGAACGAGCAGTACTTC

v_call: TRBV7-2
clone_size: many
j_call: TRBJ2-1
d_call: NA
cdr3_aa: CASSHDYEQFF
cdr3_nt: TGTGCCAGCAGCCACGACTATGAGCAGTTCTTC

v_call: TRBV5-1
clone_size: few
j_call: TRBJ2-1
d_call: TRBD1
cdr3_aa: CASSPGTGGNSRIF
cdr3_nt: TGCGCCAGCAGCCCTGGGACAGGGGGCAATAGTAGGATATTC

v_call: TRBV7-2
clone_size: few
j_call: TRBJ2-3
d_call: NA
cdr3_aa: CASSSGEVIDTQYF
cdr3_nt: TGTGCCAGCAGCTCCGGGGAGGTTATAGATACGCAGTATTTT

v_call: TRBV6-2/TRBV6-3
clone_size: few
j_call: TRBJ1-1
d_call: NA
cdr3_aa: CASSTDTEAFF
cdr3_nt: TGTGCCAGCTCGACGGACACTGAAGCTTTCTTT

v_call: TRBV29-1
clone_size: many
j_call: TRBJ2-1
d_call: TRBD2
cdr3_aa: CSVELAGVPRQYNEQFF
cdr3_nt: TGCAGCGTCGAGCTAGCGGGAGTCCCCCGGCAATACAATGAGCAGTTCTTC